This TCR beta chain stems from a study of cytomegalovirus exposure and HLA in healthy donors. Study details: Within an early data release were about 85 million unique TCRs drawn from HLA-typed donors.

This clone is a singleton in its sample. At collection, donors were nominally healthy, but unrecorded immune exposures were probable. Use of 60 Vbeta and 13 Jbeta primers characterized the PCR. Sequencing was performed with immunoSEQ multiplex PCR; in TCRdb, only in-frame clones are kept and a portion is missing. In the table there are about 160,000 clones, around 77% of which are singletons. Sequencing was done on a sample of PBMCs. The TCR was taken from a man aged 45-65 years in good health and CMV-seropositive.

The CDR3 reads CASRWGQPTEKLFF. DNA of the CDR3: TGTGCCAGCCGCTGGGGACAGCCCACTGAAAAACTGTTTTTT. This chain joins TRBV28 and TRBJ1-4, with TRBD1 matching 7 bases. Germline loops: CDR1 MDHEN, CDR2 SYDVKM. The CDR3 is 14 amino acids. Trimming took 8 bases from V and 7 from J; bases not matched to a gene: 10.